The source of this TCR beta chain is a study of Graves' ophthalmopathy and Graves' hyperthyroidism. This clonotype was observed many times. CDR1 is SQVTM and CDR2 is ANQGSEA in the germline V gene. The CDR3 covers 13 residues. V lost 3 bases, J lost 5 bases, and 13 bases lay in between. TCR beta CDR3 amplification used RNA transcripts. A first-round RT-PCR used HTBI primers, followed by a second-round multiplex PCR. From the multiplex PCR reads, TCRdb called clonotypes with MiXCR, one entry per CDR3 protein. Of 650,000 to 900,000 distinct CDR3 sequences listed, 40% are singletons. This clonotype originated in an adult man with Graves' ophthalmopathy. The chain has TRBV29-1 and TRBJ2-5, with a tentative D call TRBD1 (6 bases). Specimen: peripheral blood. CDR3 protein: CSVDNRVGETQYF. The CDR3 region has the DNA TGCAGCGTTGACAACAGGGTAGGGGAGACCCAGTACTTC. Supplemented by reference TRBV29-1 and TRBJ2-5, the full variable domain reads SAVISQKPSRDICQRGTSLTIQCQVDSQVTMMFWYRQQPGQSLTLIATANQGSEATYESGFVIDKFPISRPNLTFSTLTVSNMSPEDSSIYLCSVDNRVGETQYFGPGTRLLVL.